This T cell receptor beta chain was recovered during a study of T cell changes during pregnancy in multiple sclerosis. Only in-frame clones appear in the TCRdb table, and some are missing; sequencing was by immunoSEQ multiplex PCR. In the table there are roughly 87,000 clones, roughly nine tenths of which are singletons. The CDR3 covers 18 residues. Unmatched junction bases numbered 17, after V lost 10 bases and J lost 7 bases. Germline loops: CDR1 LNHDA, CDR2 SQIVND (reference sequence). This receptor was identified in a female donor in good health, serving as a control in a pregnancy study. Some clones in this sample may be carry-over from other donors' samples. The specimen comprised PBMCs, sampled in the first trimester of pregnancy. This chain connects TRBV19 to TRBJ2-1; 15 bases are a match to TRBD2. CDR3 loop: CATCGVGLAGGPRNEQFF. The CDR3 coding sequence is TGTGCCACCTGCGGGGTAGGACTAGCGGGAGGGCCTCGGAATGAGCAGTTCTTC.